This TCR beta chain emerged from a study of shared clonotypes between healthy human individuals. Study overall: The donors, two women and a few men, were aged 18 to 49. General study results and limits: Of the naive CD4 clonotypes, around 4.7% were shared across several donors. Generation probability values for non-shared clonotypes were lower than those for clonotypes shared by all four donors.

Comment on this clone: Its antigen remains unidentified.

The germline CDR1 and CDR2 sequences are LNHDA and SQIVND (reference sequence). The CDR3 has 13 residues. The germline V and J ends were trimmed by 6 bases and 2 bases, with 8 bases remaining between them. Method: immunoSEQ multiplex PCR; TCRdb's copy keeps in-frame clones and lacks some. Of some 2,000,000 clones in the sample, 90% to 97% were seen once. The origin of this receptor is a man aged 18 to 29 in good health. The chain joins TRBV19 to TRBJ1-5; D gene uncertain. Source material: naive CD4+ T cells sorted from blood. Stated subset: CD45RA+ positively selected. CDR3 nucleotides: TGTGCCAGTAGCTTGAAGGGCAATCAGCCCCAGCATTTT. Protein: CASSLKGNQPQHF.